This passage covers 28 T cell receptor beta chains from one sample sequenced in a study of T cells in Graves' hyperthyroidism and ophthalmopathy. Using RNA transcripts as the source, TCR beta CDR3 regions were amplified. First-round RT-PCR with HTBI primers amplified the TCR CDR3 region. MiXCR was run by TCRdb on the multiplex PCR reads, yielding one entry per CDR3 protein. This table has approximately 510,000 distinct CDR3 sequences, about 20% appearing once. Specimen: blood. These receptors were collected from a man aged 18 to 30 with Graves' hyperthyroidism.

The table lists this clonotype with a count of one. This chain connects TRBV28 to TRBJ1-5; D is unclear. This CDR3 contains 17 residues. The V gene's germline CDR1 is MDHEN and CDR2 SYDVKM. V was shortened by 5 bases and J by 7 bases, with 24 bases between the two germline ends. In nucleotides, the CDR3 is TGTGCCAGCAGTCCCTATGGGGTCGAGCAGGCTCGGCAGCCCCAGCATTTT. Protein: CASSPYGVEQARQPQHF. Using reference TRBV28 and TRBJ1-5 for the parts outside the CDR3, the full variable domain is DVKVTQSSRYLVKRTGEKVFLECVQDMDHENMFWYRQDPGLGLRLIYFSYDVKMKEKGDIPEGYSVSREKKERFSLILESASTNQTSMYLCASSPYGVEQARQPQHFGDGTRLSIL.

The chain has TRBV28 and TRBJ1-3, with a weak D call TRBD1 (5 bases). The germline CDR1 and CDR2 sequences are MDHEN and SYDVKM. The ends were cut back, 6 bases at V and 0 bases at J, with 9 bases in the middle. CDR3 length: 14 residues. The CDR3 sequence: CASRGVGSGNTIYF. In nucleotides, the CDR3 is TGTGCCAGCAGGGGGGTCGGCTCTGGAAACACCATATATTTT. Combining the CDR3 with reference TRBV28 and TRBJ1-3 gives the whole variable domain DVKVTQSSRYLVKRTGEKVFLECVQDMDHENMFWYRQDPGLGLRLIYFSYDVKMKEKGDIPEGYSVSREKKERFSLILESASTNQTSMYLCASRGVGSGNTIYFGEGSWLTVV.

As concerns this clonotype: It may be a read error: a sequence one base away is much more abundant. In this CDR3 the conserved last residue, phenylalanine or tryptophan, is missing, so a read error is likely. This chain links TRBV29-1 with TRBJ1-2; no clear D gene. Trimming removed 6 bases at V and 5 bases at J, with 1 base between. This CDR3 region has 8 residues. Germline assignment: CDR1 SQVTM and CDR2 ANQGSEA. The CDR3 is CSVYGYTL. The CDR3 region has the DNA TGCAGCGTATATGGCTACACCCTC.

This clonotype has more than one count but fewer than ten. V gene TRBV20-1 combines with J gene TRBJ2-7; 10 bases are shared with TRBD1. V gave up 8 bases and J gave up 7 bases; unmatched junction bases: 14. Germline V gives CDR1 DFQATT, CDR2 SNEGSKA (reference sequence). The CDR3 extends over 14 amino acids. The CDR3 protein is CSSYARQGALEQYF. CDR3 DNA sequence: TGCAGTTCCTACGCCCGACAGGGGGCCTTAGAGCAGTACTTC.

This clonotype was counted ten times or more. CDR3 residues: CASSFRSTTGGDEQYF. CDR3 coding DNA: TGTGCCAGCAGTTTTCGTTCCACGACAGGGGGAGACGAGCAGTACTTC. This rearrangement joins TRBV28 to TRBJ2-7, with TRBD1 matching 9 bases. Germline V gene lookup returns CDR1 MDHEN and CDR2 SYDVKM. The CDR3 loop spans 16 amino acids. Trimming took 3 bases from V and 5 from J; bases not matched to a gene: 11.

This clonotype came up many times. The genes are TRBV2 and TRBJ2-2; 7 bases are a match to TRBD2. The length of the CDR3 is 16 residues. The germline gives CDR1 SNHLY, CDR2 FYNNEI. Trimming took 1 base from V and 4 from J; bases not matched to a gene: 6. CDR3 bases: TGTGCCAGCAGTGAAGATCGGGGACTAAGCACCGGGGAGCTGTTTTTT. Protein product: CASSEDRGLSTGELFF. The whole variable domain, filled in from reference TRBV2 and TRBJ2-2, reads EPEVTQTPSHQVTQMGQEVILRCVPISNHLYFYWYRQILGQKVEFLVSFYNNEISEKSEIFDDQFSVERPDGSNFTLKIRSTKLEDSAMYFCASSEDRGLSTGELFFGEGSRLTVL.

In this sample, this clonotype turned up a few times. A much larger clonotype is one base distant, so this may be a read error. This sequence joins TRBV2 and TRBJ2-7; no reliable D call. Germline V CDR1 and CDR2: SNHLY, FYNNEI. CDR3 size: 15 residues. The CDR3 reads CASIENAELHYEQYF. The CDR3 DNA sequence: TGTGCCAGCATTGAAAACGCTGAACTGCACTACGAGCAGTACTTC.

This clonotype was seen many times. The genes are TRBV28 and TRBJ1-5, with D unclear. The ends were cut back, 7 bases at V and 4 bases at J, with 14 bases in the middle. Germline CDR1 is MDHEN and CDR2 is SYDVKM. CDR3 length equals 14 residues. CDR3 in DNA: TGTGCCAGCACCTCGAGAGGGTGGAATCAGCCCCAGCATTTT. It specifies CASTSRGWNQPQHF.

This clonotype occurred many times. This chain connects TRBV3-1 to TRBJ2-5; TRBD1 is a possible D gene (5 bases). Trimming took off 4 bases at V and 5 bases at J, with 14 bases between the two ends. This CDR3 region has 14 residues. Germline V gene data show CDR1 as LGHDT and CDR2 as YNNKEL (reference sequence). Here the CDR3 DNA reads TGTGCCAGCAGCCTCCACGCAGGGAAGGAGACCCAGTACTTC. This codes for CASSLHAGKETQYF.

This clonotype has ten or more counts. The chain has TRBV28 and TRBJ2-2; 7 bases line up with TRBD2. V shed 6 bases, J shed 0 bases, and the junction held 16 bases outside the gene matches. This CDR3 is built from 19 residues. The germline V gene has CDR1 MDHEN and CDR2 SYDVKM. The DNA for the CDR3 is TGTGCCAGCAGCCCTTACTTCTACGGGGCGGGGGCGAACACCGGGGAGCTGTTTTTT. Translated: CASSPYFYGAGANTGELFF.

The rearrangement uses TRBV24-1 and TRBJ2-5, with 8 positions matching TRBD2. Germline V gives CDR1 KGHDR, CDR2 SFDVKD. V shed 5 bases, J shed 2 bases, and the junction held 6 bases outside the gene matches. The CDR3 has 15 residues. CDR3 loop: CATSGASGPQETQYF. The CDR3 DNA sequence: TGTGCCACCAGTGGGGCTAGCGGGCCTCAAGAGACCCAGTACTTC.

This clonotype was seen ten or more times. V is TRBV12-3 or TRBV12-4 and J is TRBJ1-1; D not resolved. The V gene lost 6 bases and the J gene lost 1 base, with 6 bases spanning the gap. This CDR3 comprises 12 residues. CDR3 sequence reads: CASSRQNTEAFF. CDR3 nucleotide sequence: TGTGCCAGCAGCAGGCAGAACACTGAAGCTTTCTTT.

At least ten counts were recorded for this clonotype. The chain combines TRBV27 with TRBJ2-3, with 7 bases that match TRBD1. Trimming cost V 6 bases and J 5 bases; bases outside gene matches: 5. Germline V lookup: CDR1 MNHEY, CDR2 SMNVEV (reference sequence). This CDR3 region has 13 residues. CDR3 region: CASSDREEDTQYF. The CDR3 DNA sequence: TGTGCCAGCAGCGACAGGGAAGAAGATACGCAGTATTTT.

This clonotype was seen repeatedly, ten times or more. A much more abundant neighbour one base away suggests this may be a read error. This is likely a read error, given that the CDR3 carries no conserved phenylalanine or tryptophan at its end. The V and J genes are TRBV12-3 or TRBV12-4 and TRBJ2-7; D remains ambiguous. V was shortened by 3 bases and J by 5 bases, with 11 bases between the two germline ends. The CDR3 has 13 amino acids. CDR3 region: CASSFVERDEQYL. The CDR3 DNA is TGTGCCAGCAGTTTTGTCGAAAGGGACGAGCAGTACCTC.

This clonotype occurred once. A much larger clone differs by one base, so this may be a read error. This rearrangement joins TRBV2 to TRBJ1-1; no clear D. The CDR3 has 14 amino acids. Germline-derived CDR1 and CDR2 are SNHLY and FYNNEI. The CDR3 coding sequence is TGTGCCAGCAAAAGGGAGATCATGTACACTGACGCTTTCTTT. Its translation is CASKREIMYTDAFF.

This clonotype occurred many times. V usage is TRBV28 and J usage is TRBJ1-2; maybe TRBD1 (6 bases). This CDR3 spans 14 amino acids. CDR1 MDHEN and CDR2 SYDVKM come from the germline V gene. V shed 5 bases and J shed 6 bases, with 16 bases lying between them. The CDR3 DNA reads TGTGCCAGCAGTCTACAGGGCGCATGGGATGGCTACACCTTC. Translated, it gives CASSLQGAWDGYTF.

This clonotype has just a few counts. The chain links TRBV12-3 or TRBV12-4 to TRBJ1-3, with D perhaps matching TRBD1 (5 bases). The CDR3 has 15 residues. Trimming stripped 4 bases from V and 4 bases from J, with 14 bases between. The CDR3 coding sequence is TGTGCCAGCAGTTCCGGGGGGTCTCTAGGAAACACCATATATTTT. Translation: CASSSGGSLGNTIYF.

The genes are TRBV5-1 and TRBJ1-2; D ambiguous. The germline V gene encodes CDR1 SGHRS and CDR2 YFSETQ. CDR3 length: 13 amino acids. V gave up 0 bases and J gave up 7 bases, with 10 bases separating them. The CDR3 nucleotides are TGCGCCAGCAGCTTGGACTTTGCGGGTGGCTACACCTTC. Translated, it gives CASSLDFAGGYTF.

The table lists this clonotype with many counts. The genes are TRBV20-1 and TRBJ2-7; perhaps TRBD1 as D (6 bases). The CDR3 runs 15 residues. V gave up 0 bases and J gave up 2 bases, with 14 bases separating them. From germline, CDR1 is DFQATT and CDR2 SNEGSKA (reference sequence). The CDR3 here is CSARDRTASPYEQYF. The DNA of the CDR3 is TGCAGTGCTAGAGACCGGACAGCTTCCCCCTACGAGCAGTACTTC.

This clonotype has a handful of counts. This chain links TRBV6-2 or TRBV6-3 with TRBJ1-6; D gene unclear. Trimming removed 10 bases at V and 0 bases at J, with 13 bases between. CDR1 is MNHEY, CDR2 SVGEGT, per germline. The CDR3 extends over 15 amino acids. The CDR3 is CAISSSRSYNSPLHF. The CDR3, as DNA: TGTGCCATAAGTTCTAGCCGCTCCTATAATTCACCCCTCCACTTT.

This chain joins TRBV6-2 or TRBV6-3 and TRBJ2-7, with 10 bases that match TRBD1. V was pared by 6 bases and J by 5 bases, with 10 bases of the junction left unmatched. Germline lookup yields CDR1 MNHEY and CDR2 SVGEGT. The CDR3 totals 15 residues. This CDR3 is CASSPSWTGGNEQYF. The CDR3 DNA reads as TGTGCCAGCAGCCCCTCCTGGACAGGGGGTAACGAGCAGTACTTC.

The chain's CDR3 is CASSQGQGAHTGELFF. The DNA for the CDR3 is TGCGCCAGCAGCCAAGGGCAGGGGGCTCACACCGGGGAGCTGTTTTTT. The chain has TRBV4-1 and TRBJ2-2; 8 bases map to TRBD1. This CDR3 comprises 16 residues. Trimming cost V 1 base and J 3 bases; bases outside gene matches: 4. CDR1 MGHRA and CDR2 YSYEKL come from the germline V gene.

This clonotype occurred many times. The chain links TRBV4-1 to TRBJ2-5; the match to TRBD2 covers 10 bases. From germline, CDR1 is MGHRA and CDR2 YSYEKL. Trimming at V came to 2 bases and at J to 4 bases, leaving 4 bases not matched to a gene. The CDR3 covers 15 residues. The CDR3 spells CASSQPGLALETQYF. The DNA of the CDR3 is TGCGCCAGCAGCCAACCGGGACTAGCGTTAGAGACCCAGTACTTC.

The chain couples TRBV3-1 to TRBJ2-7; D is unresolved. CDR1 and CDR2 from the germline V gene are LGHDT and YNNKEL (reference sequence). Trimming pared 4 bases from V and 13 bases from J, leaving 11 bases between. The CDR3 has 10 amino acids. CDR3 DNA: TGTGCCAGCAGCCCCTCGAGACTCTACTTC. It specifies CASSPSRLYF.

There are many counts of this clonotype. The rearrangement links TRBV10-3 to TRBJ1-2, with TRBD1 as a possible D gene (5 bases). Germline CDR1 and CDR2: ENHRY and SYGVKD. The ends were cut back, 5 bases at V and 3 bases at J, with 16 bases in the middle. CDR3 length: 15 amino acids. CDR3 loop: CAISSPGELHYGYTF. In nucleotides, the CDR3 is TGTGCCATCAGTTCCCCGGGGGAATTACACTATGGCTACACCTTC.

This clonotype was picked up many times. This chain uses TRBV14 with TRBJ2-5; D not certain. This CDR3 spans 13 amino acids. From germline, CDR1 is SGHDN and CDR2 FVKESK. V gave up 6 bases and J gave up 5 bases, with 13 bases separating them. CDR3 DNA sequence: TGTGCCAGCAGGGGCGTGGGCCAGGAGACCCAGTACTTC. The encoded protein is CASRGVGQETQYF. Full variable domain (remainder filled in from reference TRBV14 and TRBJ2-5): EAGVTQFPSHSVIEKGQTVTLRCDPISGHDNLYWYRRVMGKEIKFLLHFVKESKQDESGMPNNRFLAERTGGTYSTLKVQPAELEDSGVYFCASRGVGQETQYFGPGTRLLVL.

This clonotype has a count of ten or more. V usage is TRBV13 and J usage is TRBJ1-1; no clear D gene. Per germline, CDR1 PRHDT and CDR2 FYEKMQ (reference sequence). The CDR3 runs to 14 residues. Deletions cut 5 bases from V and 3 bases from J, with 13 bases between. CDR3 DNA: TGTGCCAGCAGCCCAGGACGGCCTTACACTGAAGCTTTCTTT. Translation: CASSPGRPYTEAFF.

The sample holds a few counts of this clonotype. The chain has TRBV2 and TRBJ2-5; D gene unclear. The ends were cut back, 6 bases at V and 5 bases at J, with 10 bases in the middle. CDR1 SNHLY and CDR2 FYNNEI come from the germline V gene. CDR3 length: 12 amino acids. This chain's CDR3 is CASRGRRETQYF. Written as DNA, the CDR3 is TGTGCCAGCAGGGGCAGACGGGAGACCCAGTACTTC.